This T cell receptor beta chain was identified during a study of blood T cell repertoires in COVID-19. Study at large: Acute and convalescent COVID-19 samples came from the United States, Italy and Spain. T cells, B-cell-depleted T cells, or PBMCs supplied cDNA or gDNA.

Germline V gene sequence: CDR1 SGDLS, CDR2 YYNGEE. The CDR3 totals 13 residues. V was pared by 0 bases and J by 6 bases, with 6 bases between. As processed by the authors: Amplified reference gene primers provided the basis for estimating nucleated cell counts. The method was immunoSEQ multiplex PCR; TCRdb's version includes in-frame clones alone and lacks a portion of them. The V and J calls and clone size were taken over from that table, and D and trimming were inferred from the DNA. The top ten clones hold 1.4% of a sample with fewer than 500,000 clones, 75% to 90% of them seen once. This chain links TRBV9 with TRBJ2-2; no firm D call. The sequence was collected from a woman aged 25 to 45 with active or convalescent COVID-19. The specimen was peripheral blood. The CDR3 protein is CASSVAGPGELFF. The CDR3 coding sequence is TGTGCCAGCAGCGTAGCTGGGCCCGGGGAGCTGTTTTTT.